Listed here is a single T cell receptor (beta chain). TCRdb's copy holds only in-frame clones and misses some; the assay was immunoSEQ multiplex PCR. Of tens of thousands of clones in the sample, more than 80% were seen once. The sample originates from a study of somatic mutations in cytotoxic T cells in rheumatoid arthritis. Germline CDR1 is PRHDT and CDR2 is FYEKMQ (reference sequence). With 5 bases removed from V and 2 bases from J, the gap between germline ends came to 14 bases. CDR3 size: 15 residues. The clonotype comes from a middle-aged man in good health. The sample taken for sequencing was CD8+ T cells sorted from blood. The chain couples TRBV13 to TRBJ2-3; maybe TRBD2 (5 bases). The CDR3 spells CASSPSSRDTDTQYF. CDR3 nucleotides: TGTGCCAGCAGCCCCTCGTCCCGGGACACAGATACGCAGTATTTT.